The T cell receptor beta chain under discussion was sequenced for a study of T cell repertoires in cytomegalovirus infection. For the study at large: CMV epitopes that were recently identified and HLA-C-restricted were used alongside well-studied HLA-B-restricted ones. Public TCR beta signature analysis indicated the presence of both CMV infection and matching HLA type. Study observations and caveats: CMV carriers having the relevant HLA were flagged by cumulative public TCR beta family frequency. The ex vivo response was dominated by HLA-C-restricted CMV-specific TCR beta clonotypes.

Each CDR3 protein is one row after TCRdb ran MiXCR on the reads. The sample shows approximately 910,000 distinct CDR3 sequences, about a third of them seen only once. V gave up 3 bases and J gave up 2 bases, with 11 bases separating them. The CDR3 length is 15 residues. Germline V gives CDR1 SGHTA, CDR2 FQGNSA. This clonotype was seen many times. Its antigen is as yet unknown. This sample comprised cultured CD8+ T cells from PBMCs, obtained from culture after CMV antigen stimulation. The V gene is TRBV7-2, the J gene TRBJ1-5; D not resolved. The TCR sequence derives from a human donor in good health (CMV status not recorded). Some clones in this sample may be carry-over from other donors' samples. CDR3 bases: TGTGCCAGCAGCTTGCACAGTCTGGGCAATCAGCCCCAGCATTTT. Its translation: CASSLHSLGNQPQHF.